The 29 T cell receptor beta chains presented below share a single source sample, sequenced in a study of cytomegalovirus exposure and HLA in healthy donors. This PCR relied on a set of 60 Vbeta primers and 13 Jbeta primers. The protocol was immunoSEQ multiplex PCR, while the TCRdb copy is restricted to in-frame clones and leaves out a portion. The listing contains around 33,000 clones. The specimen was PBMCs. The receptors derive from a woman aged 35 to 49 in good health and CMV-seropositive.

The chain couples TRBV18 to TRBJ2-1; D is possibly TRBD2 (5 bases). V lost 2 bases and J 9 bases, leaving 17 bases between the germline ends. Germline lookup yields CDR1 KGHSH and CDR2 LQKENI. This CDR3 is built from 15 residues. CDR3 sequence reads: CASSPRMRASGEQFF. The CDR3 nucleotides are TGTGCCAGCTCACCAAGGATGAGGGCGTCTGGTGAGCAGTTCTTC.

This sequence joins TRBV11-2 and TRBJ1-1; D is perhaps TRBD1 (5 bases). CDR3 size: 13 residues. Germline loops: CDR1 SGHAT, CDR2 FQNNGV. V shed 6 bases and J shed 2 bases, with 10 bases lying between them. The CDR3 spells CASRQGGNTEAFF. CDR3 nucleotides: TGTGCCAGCAGGCAGGGTGGAAACACTGAAGCTTTCTTT.

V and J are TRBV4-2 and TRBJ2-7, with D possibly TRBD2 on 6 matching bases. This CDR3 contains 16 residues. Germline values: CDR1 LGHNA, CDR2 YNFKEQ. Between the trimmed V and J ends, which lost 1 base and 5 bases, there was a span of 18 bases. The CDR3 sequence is CASSQASTRAVHEQYF. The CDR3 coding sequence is TGTGCCAGCAGCCAAGCGTCGACTAGAGCCGTCCACGAGCAGTACTTC.

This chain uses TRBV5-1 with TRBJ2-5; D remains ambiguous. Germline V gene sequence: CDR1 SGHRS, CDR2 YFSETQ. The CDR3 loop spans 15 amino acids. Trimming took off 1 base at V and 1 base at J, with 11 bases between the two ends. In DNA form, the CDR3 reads TGCGCCAGCAGCTTGTTGAGACAAAGCCAAGAGACCCAGTACTTC. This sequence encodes CASSLLRQSQETQYF. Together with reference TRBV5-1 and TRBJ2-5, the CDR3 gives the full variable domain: KAGVTQTPRYLIKTRGQQVTLSCSPISGHRSVSWYQQTPGQGLQFLFEYFSETQRNKGNFPGRFSGRQFSNSRSEMNVSTLELGDSALYLCASSLLRQSQETQYFGPGTRLLVL.

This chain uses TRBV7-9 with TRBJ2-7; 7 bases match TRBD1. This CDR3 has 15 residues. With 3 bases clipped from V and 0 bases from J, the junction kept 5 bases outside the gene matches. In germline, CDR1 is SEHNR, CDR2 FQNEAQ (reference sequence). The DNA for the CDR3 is TGTGCCAGCAGCTTTAAAGACAGGGCCTCCTACGAGCAGTACTTC. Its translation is CASSFKDRASYEQYF. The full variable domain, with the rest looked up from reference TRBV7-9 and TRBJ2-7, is DTGVSQNPRHKITKRGQNVTFRCDPISEHNRLYWYRQTLGQGPEFLTYFQNEAQLEKSRLLSDRFSAERPKGSFSTLEIQRTEQGDSAMYLCASSFKDRASYEQYFGPGTRLTVT.

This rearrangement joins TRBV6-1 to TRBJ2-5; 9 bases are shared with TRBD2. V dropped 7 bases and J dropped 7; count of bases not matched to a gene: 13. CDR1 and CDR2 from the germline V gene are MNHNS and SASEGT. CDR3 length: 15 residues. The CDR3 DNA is TGTGCCAGCATTTTTCTCTCTAGCGGGAACGGGACCCAGTACTTC. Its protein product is CASIFLSSGNGTQYF.

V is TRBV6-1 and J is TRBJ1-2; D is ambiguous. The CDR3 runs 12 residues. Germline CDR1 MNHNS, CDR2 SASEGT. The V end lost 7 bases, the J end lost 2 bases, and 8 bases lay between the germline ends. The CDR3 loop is CASTPRNYGYTF. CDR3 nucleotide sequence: TGTGCCAGCACCCCACGGAACTATGGCTACACCTTC.

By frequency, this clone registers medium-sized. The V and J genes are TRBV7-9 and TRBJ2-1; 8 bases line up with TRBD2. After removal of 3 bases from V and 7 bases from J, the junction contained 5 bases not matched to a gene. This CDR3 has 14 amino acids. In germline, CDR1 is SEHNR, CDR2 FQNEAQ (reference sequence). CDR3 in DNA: TGTGCCAGCAGCTTCCGGGAGGGAGGAAATGAGCAGTTCTTC. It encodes CASSFREGGNEQFF.

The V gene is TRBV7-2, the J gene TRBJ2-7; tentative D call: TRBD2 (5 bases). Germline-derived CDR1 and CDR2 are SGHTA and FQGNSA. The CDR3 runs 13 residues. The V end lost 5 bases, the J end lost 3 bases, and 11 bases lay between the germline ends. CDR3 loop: CASSLDGGYEQYF. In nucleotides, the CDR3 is TGTGCCAGCAGCCTTGACGGAGGCTACGAGCAGTACTTC.

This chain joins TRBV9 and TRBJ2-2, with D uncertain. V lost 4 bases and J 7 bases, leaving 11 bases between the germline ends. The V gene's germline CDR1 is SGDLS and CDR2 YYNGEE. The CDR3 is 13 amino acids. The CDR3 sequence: CASSSTVDGELFF. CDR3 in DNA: TGTGCCAGCAGCTCAACAGTTGACGGGGAGCTGTTTTTT.

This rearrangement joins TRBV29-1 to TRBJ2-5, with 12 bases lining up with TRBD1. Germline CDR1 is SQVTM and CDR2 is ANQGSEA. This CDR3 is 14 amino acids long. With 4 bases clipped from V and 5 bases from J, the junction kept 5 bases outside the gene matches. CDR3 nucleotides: TGCAGCGTTGGGGACAGGGGGCATGGGGAGACCCAGTACTTC. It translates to CSVGDRGHGETQYF.

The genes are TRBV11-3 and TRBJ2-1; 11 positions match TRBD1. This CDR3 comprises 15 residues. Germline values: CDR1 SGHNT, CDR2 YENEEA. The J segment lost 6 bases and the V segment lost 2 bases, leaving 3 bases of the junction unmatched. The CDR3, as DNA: TGTGCCAGCAGCTTACGTGGGACAGGGGGCAATGAGCAGTTCTTC. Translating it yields CASSLRGTGGNEQFF.

The CDR3 reads CASSVGQNEKLFF. The CDR3 region has the DNA TGTGCCAGCAGCGTAGGGCAGAATGAAAAACTGTTTTTT. This chain joins TRBV9 and TRBJ1-4; D is unclear. Germline assignment: CDR1 SGDLS and CDR2 YYNGEE. The CDR3 is made up of 13 amino acids. Trimming removed 0 bases at V and 5 bases at J, with 5 bases between.

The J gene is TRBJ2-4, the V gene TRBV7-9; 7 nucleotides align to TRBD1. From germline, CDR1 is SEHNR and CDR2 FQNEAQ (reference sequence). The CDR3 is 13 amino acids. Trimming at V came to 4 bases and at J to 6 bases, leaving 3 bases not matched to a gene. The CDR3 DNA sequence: TGTGCCAGCAGCTCAGAGGGGGCAAACATTCAGTACTTC. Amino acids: CASSSEGANIQYF.

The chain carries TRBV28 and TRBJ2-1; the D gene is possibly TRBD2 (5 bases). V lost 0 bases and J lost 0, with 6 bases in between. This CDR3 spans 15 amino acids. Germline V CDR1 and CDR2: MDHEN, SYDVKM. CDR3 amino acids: CASSLWGSSYNEQFF. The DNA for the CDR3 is TGTGCCAGCAGTTTATGGGGGAGCTCCTACAATGAGCAGTTCTTC.

Here the CDR3 DNA reads TGTGCCAGCAGCCGCGGCAGGGGAAATGGCGAGCAGTACTTC. Translating gives CASSRGRGNGEQYF. The J gene is TRBJ2-7, the V gene TRBV11-3; perhaps TRBD1 as D (6 bases). From germline, CDR1 is SGHNT and CDR2 YENEEA. The CDR3 sequence is 14 residues long. Trimming removed 5 bases at V and 6 bases at J, with 17 bases between.

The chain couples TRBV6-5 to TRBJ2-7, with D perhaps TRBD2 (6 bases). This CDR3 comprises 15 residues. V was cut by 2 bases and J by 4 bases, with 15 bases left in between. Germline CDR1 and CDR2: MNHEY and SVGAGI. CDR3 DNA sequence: TGTGCCAGCAGTTACACGTCCGGGACTCCATACGAGCAGTACTTC. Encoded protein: CASSYTSGTPYEQYF.

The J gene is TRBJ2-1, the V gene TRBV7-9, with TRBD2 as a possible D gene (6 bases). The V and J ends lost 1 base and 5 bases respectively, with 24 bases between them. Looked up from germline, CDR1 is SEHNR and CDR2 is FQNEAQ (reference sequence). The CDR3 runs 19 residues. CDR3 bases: TGTGCCAGCAGCTTAGAATATAGTAGAGTAGCGGCCCATGACAATGAGCAGTTCTTC. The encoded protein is CASSLEYSRVAAHDNEQFF. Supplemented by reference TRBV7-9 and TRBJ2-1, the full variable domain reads DTGVSQNPRHKITKRGQNVTFRCDPISEHNRLYWYRQTLGQGPEFLTYFQNEAQLEKSRLLSDRFSAERPKGSFSTLEIQRTEQGDSAMYLCASSLEYSRVAAHDNEQFFGPGTRLTVL.

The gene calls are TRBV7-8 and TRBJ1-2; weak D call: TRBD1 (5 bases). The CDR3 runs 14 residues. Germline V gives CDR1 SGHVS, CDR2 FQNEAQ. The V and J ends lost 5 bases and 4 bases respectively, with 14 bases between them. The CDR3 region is CASSARGGGYGYTF. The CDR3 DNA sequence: TGTGCCAGCAGCGCTCGCGGGGGGGGCTATGGCTACACCTTC.

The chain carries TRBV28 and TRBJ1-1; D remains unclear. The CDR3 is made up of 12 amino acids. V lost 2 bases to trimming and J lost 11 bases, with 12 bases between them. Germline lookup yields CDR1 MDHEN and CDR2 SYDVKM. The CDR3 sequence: CASSLTADWAFF. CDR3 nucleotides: TGTGCCAGCAGTTTAACGGCTGACTGGGCTTTCTTT.

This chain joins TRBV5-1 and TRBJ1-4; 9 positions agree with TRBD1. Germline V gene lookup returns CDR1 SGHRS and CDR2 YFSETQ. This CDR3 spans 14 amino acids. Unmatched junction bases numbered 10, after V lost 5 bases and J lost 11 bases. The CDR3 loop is CASRGQGGSGKLFF. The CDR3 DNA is TGCGCCAGCAGGGGACAGGGAGGCTCGGGGAAACTGTTTTTT.

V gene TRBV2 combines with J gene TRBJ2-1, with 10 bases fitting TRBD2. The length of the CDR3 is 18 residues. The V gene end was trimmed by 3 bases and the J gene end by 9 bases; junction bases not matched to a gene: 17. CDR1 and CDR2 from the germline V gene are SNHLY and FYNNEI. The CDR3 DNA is TGTGCCAGCAGTGACATTCCTCCTAGCGGGAGCCGGGGCGGTGAGCAGTTCTTC. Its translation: CASSDIPPSGSRGGEQFF.

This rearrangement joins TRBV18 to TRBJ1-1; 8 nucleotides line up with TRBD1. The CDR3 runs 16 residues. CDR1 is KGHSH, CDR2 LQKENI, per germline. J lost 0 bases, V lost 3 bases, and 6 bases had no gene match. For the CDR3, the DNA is TGTGCCAGCTCACCCGGGACAGGCCGAGTGAACACTGAAGCTTTCTTT. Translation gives CASSPGTGRVNTEAFF.

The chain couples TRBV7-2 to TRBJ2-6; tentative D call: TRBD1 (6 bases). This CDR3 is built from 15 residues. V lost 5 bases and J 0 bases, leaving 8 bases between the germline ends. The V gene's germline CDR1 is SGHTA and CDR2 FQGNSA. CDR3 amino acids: CASSRTDSGANVLTF. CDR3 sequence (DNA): TGTGCCAGCAGCCGGACAGACTCTGGGGCCAACGTCCTGACTTTC.

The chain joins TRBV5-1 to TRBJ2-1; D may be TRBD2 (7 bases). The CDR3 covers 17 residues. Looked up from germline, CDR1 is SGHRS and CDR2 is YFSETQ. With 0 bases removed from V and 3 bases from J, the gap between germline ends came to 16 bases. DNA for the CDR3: TGCGCCAGCAGCTTGGTGTCTAGCGGAGGGGGCTACAATGAGCAGTTCTTC. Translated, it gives CASSLVSSGGGYNEQFF.

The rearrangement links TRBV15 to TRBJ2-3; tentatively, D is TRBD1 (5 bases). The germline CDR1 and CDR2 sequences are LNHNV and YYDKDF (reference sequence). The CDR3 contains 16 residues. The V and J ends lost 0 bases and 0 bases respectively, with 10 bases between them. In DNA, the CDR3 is TGTGCCACCAGCAGAGATAGGGGCCTTAGCACAGATACGCAGTATTTT. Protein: CATSRDRGLSTDTQYF.

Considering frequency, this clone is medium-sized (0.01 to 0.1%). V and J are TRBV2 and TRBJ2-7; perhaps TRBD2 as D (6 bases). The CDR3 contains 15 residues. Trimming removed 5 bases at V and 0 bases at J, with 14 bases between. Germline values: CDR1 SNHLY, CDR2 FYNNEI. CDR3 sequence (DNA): TGTGCCAGCAGTCCAGGAGGGGTCCTCTCCTACGAGCAGTACTTC. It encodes CASSPGGVLSYEQYF. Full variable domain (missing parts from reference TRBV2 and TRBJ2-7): EPEVTQTPSHQVTQMGQEVILRCVPISNHLYFYWYRQILGQKVEFLVSFYNNEISEKSEIFDDQFSVERPDGSNFTLKIRSTKLEDSAMYFCASSPGGVLSYEQYFGPGTRLTVT.

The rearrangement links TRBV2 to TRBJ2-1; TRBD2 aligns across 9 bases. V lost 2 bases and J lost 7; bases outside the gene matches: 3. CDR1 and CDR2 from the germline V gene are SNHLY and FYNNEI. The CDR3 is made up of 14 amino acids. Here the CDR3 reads CASSERLAGNEQFF. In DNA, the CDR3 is TGTGCCAGCAGTGAACGGCTAGCGGGAAATGAGCAGTTCTTC.

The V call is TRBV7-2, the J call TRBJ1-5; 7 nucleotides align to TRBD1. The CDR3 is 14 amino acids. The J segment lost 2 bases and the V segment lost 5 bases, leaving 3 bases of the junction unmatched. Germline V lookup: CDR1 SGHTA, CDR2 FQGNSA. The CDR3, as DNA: TGTGCCAGCAGCCTAGGGGGCGGCAATCAGCCCCAGCATTTT. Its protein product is CASSLGGGNQPQHF.